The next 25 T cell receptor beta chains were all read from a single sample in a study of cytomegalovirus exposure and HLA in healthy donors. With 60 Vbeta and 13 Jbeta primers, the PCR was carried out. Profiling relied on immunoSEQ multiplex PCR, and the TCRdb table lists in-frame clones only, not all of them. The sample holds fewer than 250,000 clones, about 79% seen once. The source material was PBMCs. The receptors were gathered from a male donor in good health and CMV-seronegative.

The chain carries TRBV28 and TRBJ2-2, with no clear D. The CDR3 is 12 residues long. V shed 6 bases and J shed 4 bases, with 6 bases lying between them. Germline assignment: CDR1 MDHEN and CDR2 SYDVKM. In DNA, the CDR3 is TGTGCCAGCAGCCTACTCACCGGGGAGCTGTTTTTT. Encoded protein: CASSLLTGELFF.

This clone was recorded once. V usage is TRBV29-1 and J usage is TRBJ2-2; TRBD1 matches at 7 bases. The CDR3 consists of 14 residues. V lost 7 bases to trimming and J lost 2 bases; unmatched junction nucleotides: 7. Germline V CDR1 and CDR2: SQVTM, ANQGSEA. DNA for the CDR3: TGCAGCGGCCGGGACAGCGTTAACACCGGGGAGCTGTTTTTT. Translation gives CSGRDSVNTGELFF.

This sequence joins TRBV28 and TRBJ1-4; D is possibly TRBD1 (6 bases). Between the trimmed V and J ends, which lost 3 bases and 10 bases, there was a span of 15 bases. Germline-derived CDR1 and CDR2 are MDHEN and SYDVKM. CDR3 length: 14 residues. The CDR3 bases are TGTGCCAGCAGTTTTTGGCAAGAGGGGGTAAAACTGTTTTTT. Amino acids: CASSFWQEGVKLFF.

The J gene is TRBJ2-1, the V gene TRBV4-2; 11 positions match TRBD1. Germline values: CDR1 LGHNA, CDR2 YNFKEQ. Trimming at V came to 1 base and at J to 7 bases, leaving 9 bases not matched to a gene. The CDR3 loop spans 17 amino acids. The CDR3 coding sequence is TGTGCCAGCAGCCAAGCGGGACAGGGGGTGTATAGGAATGAGCAGTTCTTC. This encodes CASSQAGQGVYRNEQFF.

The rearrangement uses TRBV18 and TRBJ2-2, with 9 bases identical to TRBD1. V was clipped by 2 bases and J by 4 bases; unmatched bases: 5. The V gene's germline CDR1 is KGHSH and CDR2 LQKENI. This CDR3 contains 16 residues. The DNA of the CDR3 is TGTGCCAGCTCACCAGTAAAGGACAGGGGCACCGGGGAGCTGTTTTTT. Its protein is CASSPVKDRGTGELFF. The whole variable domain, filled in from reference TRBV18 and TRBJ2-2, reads NAGVMQNPRHLVRRRGQEARLRCSPMKGHSHVYWYRQLPEEGLKFMVYLQKENIIDESGMPKERFSAEFPKEGPSILRIQQVVRGDSAAYFCASSPVKDRGTGELFFGEGSRLTVL.

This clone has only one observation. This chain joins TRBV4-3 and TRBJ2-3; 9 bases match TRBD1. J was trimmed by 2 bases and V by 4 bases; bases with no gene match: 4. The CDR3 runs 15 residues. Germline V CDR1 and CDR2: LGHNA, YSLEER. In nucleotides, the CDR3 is TGCGCCAGCAGCCTCGGACAGGGGTTCACAGATACGCAGTATTTT. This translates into CASSLGQGFTDTQYF.

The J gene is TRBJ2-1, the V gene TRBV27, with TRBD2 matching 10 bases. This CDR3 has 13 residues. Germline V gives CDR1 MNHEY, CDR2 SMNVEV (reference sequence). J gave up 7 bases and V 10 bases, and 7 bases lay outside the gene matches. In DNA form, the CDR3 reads TGTGCCACCCTAGCGGGAGTGTCGAATGAGCAGTTCTTC. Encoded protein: CATLAGVSNEQFF.

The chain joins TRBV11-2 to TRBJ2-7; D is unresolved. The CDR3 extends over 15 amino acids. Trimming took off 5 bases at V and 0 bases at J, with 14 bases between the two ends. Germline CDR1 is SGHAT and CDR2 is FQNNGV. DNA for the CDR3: TGTGCCAGCAGCCAGAGAGACTCACTCTCCTACGAGCAGTACTTC. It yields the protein CASSQRDSLSYEQYF. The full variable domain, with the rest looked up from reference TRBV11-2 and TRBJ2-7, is EAGVAQSPRYKIIEKRQSVAFWCNPISGHATLYWYQQILGQGPKLLIQFQNNGVVDDSQLPKDRFSAERLKGVDSTLKIQPAKLEDSAVYLCASSQRDSLSYEQYFGPGTRLTVT.

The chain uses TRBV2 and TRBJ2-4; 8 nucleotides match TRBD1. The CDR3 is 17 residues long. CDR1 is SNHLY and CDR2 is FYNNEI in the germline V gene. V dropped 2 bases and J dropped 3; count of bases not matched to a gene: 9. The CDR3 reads CASSETRQGFGKNIQYF. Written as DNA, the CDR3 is TGTGCCAGCAGTGAAACGAGACAGGGGTTTGGCAAAAACATTCAGTACTTC.

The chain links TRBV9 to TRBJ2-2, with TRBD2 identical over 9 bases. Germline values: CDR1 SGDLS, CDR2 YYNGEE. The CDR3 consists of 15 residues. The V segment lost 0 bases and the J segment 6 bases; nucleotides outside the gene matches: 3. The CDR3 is CASSVGGRAPGELFF. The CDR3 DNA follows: TGTGCCAGCAGCGTAGGCGGGAGGGCCCCCGGGGAGCTGTTTTTT.

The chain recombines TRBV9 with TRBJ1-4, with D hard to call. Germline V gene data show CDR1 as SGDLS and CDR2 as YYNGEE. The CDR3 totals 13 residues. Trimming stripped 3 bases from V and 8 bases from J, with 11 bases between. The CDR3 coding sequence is TGTGCCAGCAGCGGCACACGTCCGGAAAAACTGTTTTTT. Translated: CASSGTRPEKLFF.

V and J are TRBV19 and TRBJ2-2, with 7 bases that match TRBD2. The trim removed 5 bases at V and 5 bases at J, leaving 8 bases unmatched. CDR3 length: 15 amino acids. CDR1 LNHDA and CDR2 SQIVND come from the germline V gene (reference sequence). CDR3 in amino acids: CASSESGAGTGELFF. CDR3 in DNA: TGTGCCAGTAGTGAGAGCGGGGCTGGAACCGGGGAGCTGTTTTTT. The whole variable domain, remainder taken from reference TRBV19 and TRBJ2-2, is DGGITQSPKYLFRKEGQNVTLSCEQNLNHDAMYWYRQDPGQGLRLIYYSQIVNDFQKGDIAEGYSVSREKKESFPLTVTSAQKNPTAFYLCASSESGAGTGELFFGEGSRLTVL.

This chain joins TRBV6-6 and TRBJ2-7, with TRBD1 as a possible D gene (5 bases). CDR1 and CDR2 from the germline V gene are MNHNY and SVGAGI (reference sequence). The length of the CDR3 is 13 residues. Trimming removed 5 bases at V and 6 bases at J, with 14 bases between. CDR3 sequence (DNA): TGTGCCAGCAGTCGAGGCAGGGAAAGCGAGCAGTACTTC. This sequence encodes CASSRGRESEQYF.

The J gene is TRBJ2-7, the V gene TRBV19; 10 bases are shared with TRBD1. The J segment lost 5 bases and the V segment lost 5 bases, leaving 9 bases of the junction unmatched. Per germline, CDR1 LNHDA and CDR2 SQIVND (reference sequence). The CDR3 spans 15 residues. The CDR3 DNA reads TGTGCCAGTAGTCCCAGACAGGGGGCTGTTGACGAGCAGTACTTC. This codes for CASSPRQGAVDEQYF. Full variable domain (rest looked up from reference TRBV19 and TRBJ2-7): DGGITQSPKYLFRKEGQNVTLSCEQNLNHDAMYWYRQDPGQGLRLIYYSQIVNDFQKGDIAEGYSVSREKKESFPLTVTSAQKNPTAFYLCASSPRQGAVDEQYFGPGTRLTVT.

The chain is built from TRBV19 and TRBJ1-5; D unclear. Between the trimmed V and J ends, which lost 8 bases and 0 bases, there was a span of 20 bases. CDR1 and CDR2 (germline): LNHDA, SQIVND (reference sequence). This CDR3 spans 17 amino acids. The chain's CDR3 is CASLGSGVRSSNQPQHF. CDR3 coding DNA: TGTGCCAGTCTAGGGTCCGGGGTCCGGTCTAGCAATCAGCCCCAGCATTTT.

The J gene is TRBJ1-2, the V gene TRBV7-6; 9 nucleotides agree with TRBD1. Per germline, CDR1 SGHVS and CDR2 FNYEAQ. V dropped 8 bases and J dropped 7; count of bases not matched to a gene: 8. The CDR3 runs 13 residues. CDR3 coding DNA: TGTGCCAGCGGAGGGGGGACAGGGACTGGCTACACCTTC. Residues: CASGGGTGTGYTF. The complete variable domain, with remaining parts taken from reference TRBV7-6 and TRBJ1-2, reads GAGVSQSPRYKVTKRGQDVALRCDPISGHVSLYWYRQALGQGPEFLTYFNYEAQQDKSGLPNDRFSAERPEGSISTLTIQRTEQRDSAMYRCASGGGTGTGYTFGSGTRLTVV.

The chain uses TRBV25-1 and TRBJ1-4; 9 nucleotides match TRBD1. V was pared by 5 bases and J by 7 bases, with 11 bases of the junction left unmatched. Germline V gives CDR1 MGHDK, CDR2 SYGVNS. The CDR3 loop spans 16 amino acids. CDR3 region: CASSFSTGQGFEKLFF. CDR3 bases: TGTGCCAGCAGTTTTTCCACGGGACAGGGTTTTGAAAAACTGTTTTTT.

CDR3 in amino acids: CASSLLQANQPQHF. The CDR3 region has the DNA TGTGCCAGCAGCTTATTACAGGCCAACCAGCCCCAGCATTTT. V gene TRBV5-6 combines with J gene TRBJ1-5; possibly TRBD1 for D (5 bases). The V end lost 2 bases, the J end lost 7 bases, and 13 bases lay between the germline ends. The CDR3 sequence is 14 residues long. From germline, CDR1 is SGHDT and CDR2 YYEEEE.

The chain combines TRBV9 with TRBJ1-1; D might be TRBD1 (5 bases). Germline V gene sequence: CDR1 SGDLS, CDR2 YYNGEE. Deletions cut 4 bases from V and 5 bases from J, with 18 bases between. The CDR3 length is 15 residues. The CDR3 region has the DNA TGTGCCAGCAGCCCCCCGGGAGGGGTGGAAACTGAAGCTTTCTTT. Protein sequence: CASSPPGGVETEAFF. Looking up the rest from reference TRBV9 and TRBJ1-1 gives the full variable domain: DSGVTQTPKHLITATGQRVTLRCSPRSGDLSVYWYQQSLDQGLQFLIQYYNGEERAKGNILERFSAQQFPDLHSELNLSSLELGDSALYFCASSPPGGVETEAFFGQGTRLTVV.

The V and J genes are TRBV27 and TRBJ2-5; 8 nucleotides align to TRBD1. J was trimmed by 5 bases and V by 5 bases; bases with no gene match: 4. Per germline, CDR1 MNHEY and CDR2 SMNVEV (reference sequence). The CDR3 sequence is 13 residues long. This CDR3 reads CASSPRQGETQYF. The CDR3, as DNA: TGTGCCAGCAGTCCTCGACAGGGGGAGACCCAGTACTTC.

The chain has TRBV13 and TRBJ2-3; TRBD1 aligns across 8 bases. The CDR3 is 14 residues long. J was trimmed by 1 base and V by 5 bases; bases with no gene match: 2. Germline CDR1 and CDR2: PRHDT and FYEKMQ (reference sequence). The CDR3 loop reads CASSHRGGTDTQYF. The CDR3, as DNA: TGTGCCAGCAGCCACAGGGGGGGCACAGATACGCAGTATTTT.

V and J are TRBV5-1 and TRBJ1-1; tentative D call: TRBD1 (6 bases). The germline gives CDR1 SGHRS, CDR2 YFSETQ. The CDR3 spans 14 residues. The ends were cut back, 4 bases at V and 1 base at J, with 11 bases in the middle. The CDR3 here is CASSEDSGNTEAFF. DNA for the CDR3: TGCGCCAGCAGCGAGGACAGTGGGAACACTGAAGCTTTCTTT.

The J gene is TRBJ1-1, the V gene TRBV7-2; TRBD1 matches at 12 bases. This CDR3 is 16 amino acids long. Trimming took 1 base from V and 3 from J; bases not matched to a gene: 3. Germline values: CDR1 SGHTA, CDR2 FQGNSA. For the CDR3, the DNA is TGTGCCAGCAGCTTAGTAGGGACAGGGGGCCACACTGAAGCTTTCTTT. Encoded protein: CASSLVGTGGHTEAFF.

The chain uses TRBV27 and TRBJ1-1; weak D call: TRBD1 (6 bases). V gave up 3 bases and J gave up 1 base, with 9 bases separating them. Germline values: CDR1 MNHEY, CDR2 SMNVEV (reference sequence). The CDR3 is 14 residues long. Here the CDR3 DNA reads TGTGCCAGCAGTTTTAGAGGGGGGAACACTGAAGCTTTCTTT. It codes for CASSFRGGNTEAFF.

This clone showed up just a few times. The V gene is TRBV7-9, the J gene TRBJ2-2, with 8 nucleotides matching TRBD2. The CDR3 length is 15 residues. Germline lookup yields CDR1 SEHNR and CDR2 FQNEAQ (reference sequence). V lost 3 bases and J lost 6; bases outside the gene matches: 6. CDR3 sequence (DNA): TGTGCCAGCAGCTTCGGACGCGGGGGGCCCGGGGAGCTGTTTTTT. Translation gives CASSFGRGGPGELFF.